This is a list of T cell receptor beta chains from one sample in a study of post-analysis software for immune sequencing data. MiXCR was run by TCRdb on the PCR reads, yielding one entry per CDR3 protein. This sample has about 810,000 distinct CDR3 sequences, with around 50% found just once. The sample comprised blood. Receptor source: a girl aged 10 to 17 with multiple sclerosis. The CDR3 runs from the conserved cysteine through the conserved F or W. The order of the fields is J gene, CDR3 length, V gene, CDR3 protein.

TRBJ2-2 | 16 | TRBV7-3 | CASSASGGASAGELFF
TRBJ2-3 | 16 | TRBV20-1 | CSAGDRLAGTTDTQYF
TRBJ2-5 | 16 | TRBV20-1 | CSARGGTSGAQETQYF
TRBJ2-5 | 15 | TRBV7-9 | CASSPHSLKQETQYF
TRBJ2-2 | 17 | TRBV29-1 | CSVVPLSSGAGLGELFF
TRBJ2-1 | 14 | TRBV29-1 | CSGVQGVWYNEQFF
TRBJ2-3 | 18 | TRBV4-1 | CASSQSSSGRGGTDTQYF
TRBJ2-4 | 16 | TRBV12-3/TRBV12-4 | CASSARRALQGNIQYF
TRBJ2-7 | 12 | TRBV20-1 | CSASGSVYEQYF
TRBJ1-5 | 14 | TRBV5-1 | CASSFWGGNQPQHF
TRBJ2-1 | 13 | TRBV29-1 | CSVVGQNYNEQFF
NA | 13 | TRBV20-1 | CSAMTPGSNIQYF
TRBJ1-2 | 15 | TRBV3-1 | CASSRTGGTNYGYTF
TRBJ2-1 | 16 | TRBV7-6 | CASSQSGLAGFNEQFF
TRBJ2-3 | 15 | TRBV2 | CARTRAAAFTDTQYF
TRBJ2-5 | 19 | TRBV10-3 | CAISDYGTSGKTFQETQYF
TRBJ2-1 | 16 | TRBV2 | CASREVTLTGGNEQFF
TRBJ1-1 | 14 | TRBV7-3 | CASSLYAQNTEAFF
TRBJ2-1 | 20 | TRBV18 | CASSPLKGLAGRSSYNEQFF
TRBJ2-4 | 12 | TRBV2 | CASGLAGVIQYF
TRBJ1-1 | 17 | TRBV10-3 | CAISETGTGATSSEAFF
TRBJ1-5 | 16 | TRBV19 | CASSSQTGLGGQPQHF
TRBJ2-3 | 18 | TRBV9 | CASDPGTSGITSTDTQYF
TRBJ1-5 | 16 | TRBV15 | CATSRDLRASNQPQHF
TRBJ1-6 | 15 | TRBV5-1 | CASSRGQGWDSPLHF
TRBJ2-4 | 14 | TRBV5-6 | CANSPHWGDLTQYF
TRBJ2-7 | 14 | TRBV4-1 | CASSHTQGEGEQYF
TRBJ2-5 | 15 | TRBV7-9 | CASSLGDRWEETQYF
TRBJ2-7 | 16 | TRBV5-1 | CASSLRGVPLSYEQYF
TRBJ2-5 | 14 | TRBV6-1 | CANRPGQGHETQYF
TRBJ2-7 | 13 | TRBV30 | CAWAEGFTYEQYF
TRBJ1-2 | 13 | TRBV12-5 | CASLRTQGDGYTF
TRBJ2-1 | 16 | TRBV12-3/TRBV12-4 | CASSLVSLAGFNEQFF
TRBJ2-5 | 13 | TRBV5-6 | CASSFLHQETQYF
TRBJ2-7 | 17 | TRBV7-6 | CASSLELSGSSSCEQYF
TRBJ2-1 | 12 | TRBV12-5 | CASGLVTSGGFF
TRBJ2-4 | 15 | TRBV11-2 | CASSTLRQLKNIQYF
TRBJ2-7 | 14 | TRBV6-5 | CASRPGQEAYEQYF
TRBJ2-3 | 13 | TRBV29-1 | CSVGVGAEDTQYF
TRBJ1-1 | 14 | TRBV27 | CASSTDRGHTEAFF
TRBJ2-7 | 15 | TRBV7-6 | CASSPRGTDTYEQYF
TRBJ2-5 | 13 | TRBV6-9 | CASSFQGKETQYF
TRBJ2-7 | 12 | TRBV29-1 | CSVLAEAYEQYF
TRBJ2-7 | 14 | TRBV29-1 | CSVRQRGDSYEQYF
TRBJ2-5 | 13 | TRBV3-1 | CASRLRGRETQYF
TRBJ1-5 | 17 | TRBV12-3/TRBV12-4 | CASSLALGGRDNQPQHF
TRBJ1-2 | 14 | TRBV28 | CASSTWTGNYGYTF
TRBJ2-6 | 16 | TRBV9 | CASSPRMGPGANVLTF
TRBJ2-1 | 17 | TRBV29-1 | CSVARRLAGRSYNEQFF